A selection of T cell receptor beta chains follows, all from one sample in a study of siplizumab effects on memory and regulatory T cells. Clones were read by immunoSEQ multiplex PCR, and TCRdb kept only the in-frame ones, dropping some. The table records approximately 70,000 clones, under 95% of them present only once. The sample comprised CD8+ T cells sorted from blood. The receptor set was obtained from a human donor in good health. Each CDR3 is given with its conserved first and last residue.

>TRBJ2-4|TRBV10-1
CASSDGREERNIQYF
>TRBJ1-4|TRBV6-5
CASSPGLGVKLFF
>TRBJ2-7|TRBV25-1
CASSEESSYEQYF
>TRBJ2-1|TRBV12-5
CASGVGGARYEQFF
>TRBJ2-1|TRBV4-1
CASSQDRGPAGYNEQFF
>TRBJ1-6|TRBV4-2
CASSPLWDRDNSPLHF
>TRBJ1-1|TRBV7-9
CASSSGWGTEAFF
>TRBJ2-7|TRBV10-3
CAIREGQGDLSEQYF
>TRBJ1-2|TRBV27
CASKTGGLDGYTF
>TRBJ1-5|TRBV9
CASSVEGTSNQPQHF
>TRBJ1-1|TRBV5-1
CASSLAWGRNTEAFF
>TRBJ1-1|TRBV7-9
CASSLAHNTEAFF
>TRBJ2-3|TRBV19
CASSIVPLAGAIDTQYF
>TRBJ2-1|TRBV7-9
CASSLRGLALSGGSNEQFF
>TRBJ1-1|TRBV11-1
CASTHSQGMNTEAFF
>TRBJ2-1|TRBV15
CATSTPPGREQFF
>TRBJ1-2|TRBV2
CASSEALWAGAYGYTF
>TRBJ2-1|TRBV19
CASSVGLAGGEGHNEQFF
>TRBJ1-1|TRBV5-6
CASSLGAWTGVRSTEAFF
>TRBJ2-7|TRBV19
CASSFGAGPYEQYF
>TRBJ2-3|TRBV2
CASSLVERDTQYF
>TRBJ1-5|TRBV5-5
CASSQVSGGNNQPQHF
>TRBJ1-5|TRBV7-8
CASSFWTGNQPQHF
>TRBJ2-7|TRBV6-6
CASSYSEHRSGDEQYF
>TRBJ1-1|TRBV11-2
CASSLGYRGQGGINTEAFF
>TRBJ2-1|TRBV6-5
CASSYSSGNNEQFF
>TRBJ2-1|TRBV7-9
CASSQGAYNEQFF
>TRBJ2-2|TRBV7-2
CASSLGVGTIITGELFF
>TRBJ2-3|TRBV7-2
CASSWTSGGTDTQYF
>TRBJ2-7|TRBV19
CASSITSSYEQYF
>TRBJ1-1|TRBV6-1
CASSESGEAFF
>TRBJ2-7|TRBV2
CASSVGYEQYF
>TRBJ2-4|TRBV9
CASSAGPGAIAKNIQYF
>TRBJ2-1|TRBV4-1
CASSQEVAASYNEQFF
>TRBJ2-7|TRBV4-1
CASSQNPGLDLYEQYF
>TRBJ1-1|TRBV19
CASSIAPTGAPIEAFF
>TRBJ2-7|TRBV6-5
CASSYSSGGAYEQYF
>TRBJ1-2|TRBV5-6
CASLTGGGGYGYTF
>TRBJ2-6|TRBV2
CASSIYPIQSRANVLTF
>TRBJ1-1|TRBV7-9
CASSLPTGTAFTEAFF
>TRBJ2-7|TRBV29-1
CSVGMDRYIYEQYF
>TRBJ2-7|TRBV2
CASTGTDYEQYF
>TRBJ2-7|TRBV9
CASSVAGHLPYEQYF
>TRBJ2-7|TRBV5-1
CASSADRGTYEQYF
>TRBJ2-1|TRBV5-1
CASSLGHPYNEQFF
>TRBJ2-6|TRBV4-1
CASSIWAASGANVLTF
>TRBJ1-4|TRBV6-6
CASSPWTVSTNEKLFF
>TRBJ2-4|TRBV2
CASSEDTSMNIQYF
>TRBJ2-3|TRBV6-5
CASSYAREADTQYF
>TRBJ1-6|TRBV2
CASSSYLFGNSPLHF
>TRBJ1-2|TRBV5-6
CASSGRERGYTF
>TRBJ2-1|TRBV4-1
CASSQGSGAYNEQFF
>TRBJ2-7|TRBV19
CASSIGPGTGSYEQYF
>TRBJ2-1|TRBV15
CATSRESVLSEQFF
>TRBJ1-2|TRBV29-1
CSAGDGDYGYTF
>TRBJ2-5|TRBV4-1
CASSQIPGHNLEYF
>TRBJ2-1|TRBV4-1
CASSQDTALGNEQFF
>TRBJ1-2|TRBV7-9
CASSFQSTGYGYTF
>TRBJ2-5|TRBV28
CASSRPWGGAGLAGSSETQYF